This entry concerns a single T cell receptor (beta chain). The sample originates from a study of blood T cell repertoires in COVID-19. Study information: The United States, Italy and Spain supplied acute and convalescent COVID-19 samples. PBMCs, B-cell-depleted T cells, or T cells were the source of the cDNA or gDNA that made up the material.

The CDR3 has 13 residues. Germline V gene sequence: CDR1 SGHTA, CDR2 FQGNSA. Trimming removed 1 base from V and 3 bases from J, with 6 bases in between. Original methodology: Amplified reference gene primers provided the basis for estimating nucleated cell counts. Data came from immunoSEQ multiplex PCR; TCRdb stores just in-frame clones and leaves some out. D and trimming were read from the DNA, whereas the V and J calls and clone size are those reported in that table. The table has about 68,000 clones, 79% seen once. The gene calls are TRBV7-2 and TRBJ1-1; D unclear. The sequence was collected from a woman aged 55-69 years with acute or convalescent COVID-19. Sequences were obtained from peripheral blood. The CDR3 here is CASSLDLYTEAFF. CDR3 sequence (DNA): TGTGCCAGCAGCTTAGATCTTTACACTGAAGCTTTCTTT.